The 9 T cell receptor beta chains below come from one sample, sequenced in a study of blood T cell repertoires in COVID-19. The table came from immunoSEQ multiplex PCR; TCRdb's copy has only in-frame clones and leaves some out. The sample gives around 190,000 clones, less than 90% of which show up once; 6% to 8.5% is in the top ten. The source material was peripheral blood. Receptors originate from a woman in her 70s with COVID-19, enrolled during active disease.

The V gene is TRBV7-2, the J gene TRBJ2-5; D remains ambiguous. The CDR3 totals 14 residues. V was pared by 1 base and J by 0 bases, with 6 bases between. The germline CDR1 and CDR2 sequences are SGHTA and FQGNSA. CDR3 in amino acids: CASSLVSYQETQYF. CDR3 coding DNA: TGTGCCAGCAGCTTAGTCAGTTACCAAGAGACCCAGTACTTC.

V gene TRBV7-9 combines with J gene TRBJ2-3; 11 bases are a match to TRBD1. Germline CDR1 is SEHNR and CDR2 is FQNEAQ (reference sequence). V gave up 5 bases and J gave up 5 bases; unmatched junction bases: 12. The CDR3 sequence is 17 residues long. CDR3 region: CASSRAAGTGGEDTQYF. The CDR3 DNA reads TGTGCCAGCAGCCGAGCCGCCGGGACAGGGGGTGAAGATACGCAGTATTTT.

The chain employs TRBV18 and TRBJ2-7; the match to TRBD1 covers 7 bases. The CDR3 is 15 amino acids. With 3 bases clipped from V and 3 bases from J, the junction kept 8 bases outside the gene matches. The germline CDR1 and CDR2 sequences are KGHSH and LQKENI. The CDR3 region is CASSPTGMPDYEQYF. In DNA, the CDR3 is TGTGCCAGCTCACCGACAGGGATGCCCGACTACGAGCAGTACTTC.

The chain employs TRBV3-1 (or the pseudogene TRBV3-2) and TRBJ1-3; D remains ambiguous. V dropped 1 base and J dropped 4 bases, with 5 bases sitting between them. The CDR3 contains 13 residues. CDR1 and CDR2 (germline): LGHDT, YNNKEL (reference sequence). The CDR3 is CASSQGVGNTIYF. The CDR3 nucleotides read TGTGCCAGCAGCCAAGGAGTCGGAAACACCATATATTTT.

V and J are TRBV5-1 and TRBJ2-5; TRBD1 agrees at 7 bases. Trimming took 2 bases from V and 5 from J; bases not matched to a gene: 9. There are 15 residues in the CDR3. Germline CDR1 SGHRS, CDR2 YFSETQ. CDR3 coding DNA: TGCGCCAGCAGCTTCCCATCAGGGGGAACGGAGACCCAGTACTTC. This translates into CASSFPSGGTETQYF.

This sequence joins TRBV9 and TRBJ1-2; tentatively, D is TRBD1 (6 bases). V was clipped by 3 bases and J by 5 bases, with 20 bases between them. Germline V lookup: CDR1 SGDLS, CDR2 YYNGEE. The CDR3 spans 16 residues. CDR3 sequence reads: CASSEGNRAYRYGYTF. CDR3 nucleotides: TGTGCCAGCAGCGAAGGGAACAGGGCTTACCGATATGGCTACACCTTC.

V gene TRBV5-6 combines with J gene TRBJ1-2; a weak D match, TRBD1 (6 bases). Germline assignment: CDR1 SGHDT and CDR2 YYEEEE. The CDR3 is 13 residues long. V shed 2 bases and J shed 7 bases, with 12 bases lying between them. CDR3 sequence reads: CASSFWGGGGYTF. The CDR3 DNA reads TGTGCCAGCAGCTTTTGGGGGGGCGGTGGCTACACCTTC.

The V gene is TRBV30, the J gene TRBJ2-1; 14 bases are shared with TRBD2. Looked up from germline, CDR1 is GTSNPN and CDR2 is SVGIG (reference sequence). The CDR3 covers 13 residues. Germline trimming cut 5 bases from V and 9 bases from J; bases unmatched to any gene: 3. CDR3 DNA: TGTGCCTGGTCAGGACTAGCGGGAGGTGAGCAGTTCTTC. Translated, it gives CAWSGLAGGEQFF.

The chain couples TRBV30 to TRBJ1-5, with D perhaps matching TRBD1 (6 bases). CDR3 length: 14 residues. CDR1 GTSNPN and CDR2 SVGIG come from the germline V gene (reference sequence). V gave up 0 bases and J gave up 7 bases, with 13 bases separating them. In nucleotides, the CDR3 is TGTGCCTGGAGTGTACTGGACAGAGGACAGCCCCAGCATTTT. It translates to CAWSVLDRGQPQHF. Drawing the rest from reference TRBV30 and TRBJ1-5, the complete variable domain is SQTIHQWPATLVQPVGSPLSLECTVEGTSNPNLYWYRQAAGRGLQLLFYSVGIGQISSEVPQNLSASRPQDRQFILSSKKLLLSDSGFYLCAWSVLDRGQPQHFGDGTRLSIL.